The TCR beta chain described here comes from a study of Tregs in tolerant kidney transplant recipients. Worth noting for this clone: The read halts 3 residues ahead of the CDR3 end, with the missing end drawn from the germline J gene.

Recipients received nonmyeloablative bone marrow transplants from related graft donors, with transient mixed chimerism. Trimming took 2 bases from V and 6 from J; bases not matched to a gene: 7. The CDR3 is made up of 15 amino acids. The germline gives CDR1 SGHTA, CDR2 FQGNSA. Using immunoSEQ multiplex PCR, the repertoire was profiled, and TCRdb retains in-frame clones only, with some absent. Listed are more than 10,000 clones; roughly a quarter falls within the top ten. The rearrangement joins TRBV7-2 to TRBJ2-7; 10 bases align to TRBD2. This TCR derives from a human patient who received a combined kidney and bone marrow transplant. Some T cells may originate from the graft donor. Sample: CD8+ T cells from blood (PBMCs), taken 24 months after the transplant. CDR3 loop: CASSLSLAGDFEQYF. CDR3 DNA (partial): TGTGCCAGCAGCTTAAGCCTAGCGGGAGATTTCGAG.